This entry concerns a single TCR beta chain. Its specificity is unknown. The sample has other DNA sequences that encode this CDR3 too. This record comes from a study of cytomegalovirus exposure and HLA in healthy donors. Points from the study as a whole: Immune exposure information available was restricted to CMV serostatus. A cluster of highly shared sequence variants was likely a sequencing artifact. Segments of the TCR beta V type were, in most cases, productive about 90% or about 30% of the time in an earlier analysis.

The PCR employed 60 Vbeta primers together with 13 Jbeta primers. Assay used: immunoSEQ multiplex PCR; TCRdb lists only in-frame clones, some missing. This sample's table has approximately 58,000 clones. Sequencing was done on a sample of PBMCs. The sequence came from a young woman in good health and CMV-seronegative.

CDR3 sequence: CAWSFRDKYYGYTF. The CDR3 DNA reads as TGTGCCTGGAGTTTTCGGGACAAGTACTATGGCTACACCTTC. V usage is TRBV30 and J usage is TRBJ1-2, with D possibly being TRBD1 (6 bases). The CDR3 is 14 residues long. The V and J ends lost 2 bases and 3 bases respectively, with 13 bases between them. The germline CDR1 and CDR2 sequences are GTSNPN and SVGIG (reference sequence).